Included here is one TCR beta chain sequence, with context. The antigen is unknown. The data derive from a study of beta chain features in type 1 diabetes. Study-wide results and caveats: These data did not resolve whether HLA type affects TCRB rearrangement. Naive, central memory and regulatory TCRB repertoires appeared more similar among patients than healthy donors. PCR, the amplification step, might favor shorter templates, equally in patients and controls. Type 1 diabetes patients had TCRB CDR3s that were shorter (moderately but significantly so) in all four CD4+ subsets.

The entirety of the isolated RNA underwent reverse transcription, so expressed TCRB transcripts were sequenced. Clones were sequenced by immunoSEQ multiplex PCR, and TCRdb holds only the in-frame ones, with some missing. The sample lists about 340,000 clones; roughly 13% were seen once. Via CD45RO/CCR7/CD25/CD127/CD95/CD27, cells of the CD4+ naive, central memory, regulatory and stem cell-like memory subsets were sorted. Looked up from germline, CDR1 is MRHNA and CDR2 is SNTAGT. Losses at the gene ends were 8 bases for V and 7 bases for J; bases not matched to a gene: 4. The CDR3 runs to 12 residues.

The chain has TRBV6-4 and TRBJ2-2; 7 nucleotides line up with TRBD2. Sample: naive CD4+ T cells from blood. This TCR derives from a young woman with type 1 diabetes. CDR3 sequence reads: CASPRDYGELFF. The CDR3 DNA reads TGTGCCAGCCCCCGGGACTACGGGGAGCTGTTTTTT.